The 22 T cell receptor beta chains presented below share a single source sample, sequenced in a study of immune evolution from preneoplasia to lung adenocarcinoma. Method: immunoSEQ multiplex PCR; TCRdb's copy keeps in-frame clones and lacks some. This table has 7,000 or so clones, approximately 85% appearing once. The sequencing input was FFPE minimally invasive lung adenocarcinoma tissue. These receptors were collected from an elderly person with lung adenocarcinoma.

J is TRBJ2-7 and V is TRBV6-5; 9 nucleotides agree with TRBD1. CDR3 length equals 14 residues. The germline gives CDR1 MNHEY, CDR2 SVGAGI. Trimming at V came to 6 bases and at J to 0 bases, leaving 3 bases not matched to a gene. CDR3 in amino acids: CASSRDRDSYEQYF. DNA for the CDR3: TGTGCCAGCAGCCGGGACAGGGACTCCTACGAGCAGTACTTC.

The chain recombines TRBV7-2 with TRBJ2-7, with 11 bases matching TRBD2. This CDR3 is built from 16 residues. With 6 bases clipped from V and 0 bases from J, the junction kept 7 bases outside the gene matches. Per germline, CDR1 SGHTA and CDR2 FQGNSA. The DNA of the CDR3 is TGTGCCAGCAGACGGGACGGGACTAGCGGCTCCTACGAGCAGTACTTC. Protein sequence: CASRRDGTSGSYEQYF.

This clone is a singleton in its sample. The chain is built from TRBV20-1 and TRBJ1-2, with D possibly being TRBD1 (5 bases). CDR1 is DFQATT and CDR2 is SNEGSKA in the germline V gene (reference sequence). There are 11 residues in the CDR3. V lost 1 base and J 8 bases, leaving 8 bases between the germline ends. This CDR3 reads CSARAGFGYTF. Here the CDR3 DNA reads TGCAGTGCTAGAGCAGGGTTCGGCTACACCTTC.

The genes are TRBV5-1 and TRBJ1-2, with 8 bases lining up with TRBD1. CDR1 and CDR2 from the germline V gene are SGHRS and YFSETQ. This CDR3 has 13 residues. The junction had 5 bases not matched to a gene; V was cut back by 3 bases and J by 7 bases. CDR3 nucleotide sequence: TGCGCCAGCAGCTCCCAGGGGGCGGGTGGCTACACCTTC. This sequence encodes CASSSQGAGGYTF. Variable domain in full (rest from reference TRBV5-1 and TRBJ1-2): KAGVTQTPRYLIKTRGQQVTLSCSPISGHRSVSWYQQTPGQGLQFLFEYFSETQRNKGNFPGRFSGRQFSNSRSEMNVSTLELGDSALYLCASSSQGAGGYTFGSGTRLTVV.

A remark on this clone: One end of the junction is discordant with germline, which a read error may explain. The chain recombines TRBV9 with TRBJ1-3, with 9 bases fitting TRBD1. The length of the CDR3 is 14 residues. Germline-derived CDR1 and CDR2 are SGDLS and YYNGEE. This chain's CDR3 is CASTTGGSGNIIYF. The CDR3 DNA reads as TGTGCCAGCACAACAGGGGGCTCTGGAAACATCATATATTTT.

V usage is TRBV4-2 and J usage is TRBJ1-1; 8 nucleotides match TRBD1. Germline loops: CDR1 LGHNA, CDR2 YNFKEQ. The CDR3 length is 17 residues. Losses at the gene ends were 1 base for V and 6 bases for J; bases not matched to a gene: 13. Written as DNA, the CDR3 is TGTGCCAGCAGCCAAGGGAAAACAGGGGGAATGGGGGCTGAAGCTTTCTTT. Protein product: CASSQGKTGGMGAEAFF.

V gene TRBV18 combines with J gene TRBJ2-7, with a weak D call TRBD1 (6 bases). The germline CDR1 and CDR2 sequences are KGHSH and LQKENI. V was cut by 6 bases and J by 2 bases, with 17 bases left in between. CDR3 length: 15 residues. Here the CDR3 reads CASSTGSGQTYEQYF. The CDR3, as DNA: TGTGCCAGCTCCACCGGAAGCGGACAGACCTACGAGCAGTACTTC.

The chain couples TRBV18 to TRBJ2-1; no definite D call. In germline, CDR1 is KGHSH, CDR2 LQKENI. Between the trimmed V and J ends, which lost 2 bases and 5 bases, there was a span of 10 bases. CDR3 length equals 14 residues. CDR3 protein: CASSPTRYNNEQFF. CDR3 nucleotide sequence: TGTGCCAGCTCACCAACCAGGTACAACAATGAGCAGTTCTTC.

The chain combines TRBV6-1 with TRBJ2-5; 8 bases are a match to TRBD2. There are 15 residues in the CDR3. After removal of 8 bases from V and 5 bases from J, the junction contained 13 bases not matched to a gene. Germline V gene data show CDR1 as MNHNS and CDR2 as SASEGT. DNA for the CDR3: TGTGCCAGCCATAAGAGAGCGGGGGTGGGCGAGACCCAGTACTTC. The encoded protein is CASHKRAGVGETQYF.

The chain combines TRBV18 with TRBJ2-3; D may be TRBD1 or TRBD2 (5 bases each). Deletions cut 1 base from V and 1 base from J, with 6 bases between. The CDR3 runs to 14 residues. The V gene's germline CDR1 is KGHSH and CDR2 LQKENI. The CDR3: CASSPRDRTDTQYF. DNA for the CDR3: TGTGCCAGCTCACCACGGGACCGCACAGATACGCAGTATTTT. The full variable domain, completed using reference TRBV18 and TRBJ2-3, is NAGVMQNPRHLVRRRGQEARLRCSPMKGHSHVYWYRQLPEEGLKFMVYLQKENIIDESGMPKERFSAEFPKEGPSILRIQQVVRGDSAAYFCASSPRDRTDTQYFGPGTRLTVL.

V and J are TRBV11-3 and TRBJ1-1, with D unresolved. The germline CDR1 and CDR2 sequences are SGHNT and YENEEA. This CDR3 comprises 14 residues. V dropped 2 bases and J dropped 1 base, with 8 bases sitting between them. CDR3 in amino acids: CASSLPPSNTEAFF. CDR3 nucleotides: TGTGCCAGCAGCTTACCCCCCTCGAACACTGAAGCTTTCTTT.

V is TRBV2 and J is TRBJ2-7; no firm D call. The CDR3 has 16 residues. V lost 7 bases and J 0 bases, leaving 19 bases between the germline ends. Germline CDR1 is SNHLY and CDR2 is FYNNEI. For the CDR3, the DNA is TGTGCCAGCACCCTGCATGGGGTCCCGGGCTCCTACGAGCAGTACTTC. Its translation: CASTLHGVPGSYEQYF. Full variable domain (remainder filled in from reference TRBV2 and TRBJ2-7): EPEVTQTPSHQVTQMGQEVILRCVPISNHLYFYWYRQILGQKVEFLVSFYNNEISEKSEIFDDQFSVERPDGSNFTLKIRSTKLEDSAMYFCASTLHGVPGSYEQYFGPGTRLTVT.

The chain uses TRBV11-2 and TRBJ1-2; no reliable D call. The V end was cut by 5 bases, the J end by 5 bases, with 9 bases between. Germline CDR1 SGHAT, CDR2 FQNNGV. The CDR3 runs to 12 residues. CDR3 in DNA: TGTGCCAGCAGCCCGGCAGATTATGGCTACACCTTC. Encoded protein: CASSPADYGYTF.

The gene calls are TRBV30 and TRBJ2-6, with a possible D match to TRBD1 (5 bases). The V end was cut by 5 bases, the J end by 1 base, with 12 bases between. CDR1 and CDR2 (germline): GTSNPN, SVGIG (reference sequence). The CDR3 contains 15 residues. Written as DNA, the CDR3 is TGTGCCTGGCTGTCAGGGAAGTCTGGGGCCAACGTCCTGACTTTC. Amino acids: CAWLSGKSGANVLTF.

The genes are TRBV4-1 and TRBJ1-5, with D perhaps TRBD1 (6 bases). With 0 bases removed from V and 3 bases from J, the gap between germline ends came to 12 bases. The CDR3 has 16 residues. Germline V gene lookup returns CDR1 MGHRA and CDR2 YSYEKL. Here the CDR3 reads CASSQEVNRDNQPQHF. CDR3 nucleotide sequence: TGCGCCAGCAGCCAAGAGGTGAACAGGGACAATCAGCCCCAGCATTTT.

This rearrangement joins TRBV5-6 to TRBJ1-1, with D possibly matching TRBD1 (5 bases). CDR1 and CDR2 (germline): SGHDT, YYEEEE. Trimming removed 4 bases from V and 3 bases from J, with 16 bases in between. This CDR3 spans 15 amino acids. The chain's CDR3 is CASSPRAGPDTEAFF. The CDR3, as DNA: TGTGCCAGCAGCCCCCGGGCAGGGCCGGACACTGAAGCTTTCTTT.

V usage is TRBV30 and J usage is TRBJ1-4; TRBD1 matches at 7 bases. Germline CDR1 is GTSNPN and CDR2 is SVGIG (reference sequence). J gave up 6 bases and V 0 bases, and 7 bases lay outside the gene matches. The CDR3 covers 15 residues. Written as DNA, the CDR3 is TGTGCCTGGAGTGTACGTAGGGGGCTAGATGAAAAACTGTTTTTT. It encodes CAWSVRRGLDEKLFF.

This clone was seen once. This chain connects TRBV7-9 to TRBJ1-2, with a tentative D call TRBD1 (5 bases). The CDR3 has 14 residues. CDR1 is SEHNR, CDR2 FQNEAQ, per germline (reference sequence). V gave up 0 bases and J gave up 2 bases, with 7 bases separating them. CDR3: CASSLASGNYGYTF. DNA of the CDR3: TGTGCCAGCAGCTTAGCGTCAGGGAACTATGGCTACACCTTC.

The V call is TRBV18, the J call TRBJ2-2; D is possibly TRBD2 (5 bases). Trimming pared 3 bases from V and 0 bases from J, leaving 11 bases between. The CDR3 contains 16 residues. Germline CDR1 KGHSH, CDR2 LQKENI. The CDR3 DNA follows: TGTGCCAGCTCACCTGGACTGAACGCGAACACCGGGGAGCTGTTTTTT. Encoded protein: CASSPGLNANTGELFF.

The gene calls are TRBV19 and TRBJ1-6; TRBD1 matches at 7 bases. Germline V gives CDR1 LNHDA, CDR2 SQIVND (reference sequence). The CDR3 sequence is 14 residues long. Trimming removed 5 bases from V and 6 bases from J; junction bases left unmatched: 4. Here the CDR3 reads CASSVDRINSPLHF. Here the CDR3 DNA reads TGTGCCAGTAGTGTGGACAGGATTAATTCACCCCTCCACTTT.

The rearrangement uses TRBV27 and TRBJ2-3; a weak D match, TRBD1 (6 bases). CDR3 size: 13 residues. Trimming removed 5 bases at V and 0 bases at J, with 6 bases between. CDR1 MNHEY and CDR2 SMNVEV come from the germline V gene (reference sequence). Here the CDR3 DNA reads TGTGCCAGCAGTCAGGGGAGCACAGATACGCAGTATTTT. It encodes CASSQGSTDTQYF.

The chain employs TRBV6-1 and TRBJ1-3, with D unclear. Germline V gene data show CDR1 as MNHNS and CDR2 as SASEGT. This CDR3 is built from 13 residues. Trimming removed 0 bases from V and 4 bases from J, with 4 bases in between. CDR3 bases: TGTGCCAGCAGTGAAGCGACCGGAAACACCATATATTTT. It is translated as CASSEATGNTIYF.